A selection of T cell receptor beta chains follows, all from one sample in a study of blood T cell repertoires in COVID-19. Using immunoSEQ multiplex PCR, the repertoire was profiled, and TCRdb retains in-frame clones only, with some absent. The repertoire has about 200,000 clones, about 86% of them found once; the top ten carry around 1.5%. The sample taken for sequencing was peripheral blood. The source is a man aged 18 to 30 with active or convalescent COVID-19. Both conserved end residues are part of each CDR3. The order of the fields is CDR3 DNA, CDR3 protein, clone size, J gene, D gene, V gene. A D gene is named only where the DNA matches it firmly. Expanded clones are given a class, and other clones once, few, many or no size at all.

cdr3_nt: TGTGCCAGTAGTATAGTTGGGGGCGGAGGCTCCTACGAGCAGTACTTC; cdr3_aa: CASSIVGGGGSYEQYF; clone_size: .; j_call: TRBJ2-7; d_call: .; v_call: TRBV19
cdr3_nt: TGTGCCAGCAGCCGGACAGGGAGTGCTAATGAAAAACTGTTTTTT; cdr3_aa: CASSRTGSANEKLFF; clone_size: .; j_call: TRBJ1-4; d_call: TRBD1; v_call: TRBV27
cdr3_nt: TGTGCCAGCAGCCTAAACTACGACGCCACAGATACGCAGTATTTT; cdr3_aa: CASSLNYDATDTQYF; clone_size: .; j_call: TRBJ2-3; d_call: .; v_call: TRBV4-2
cdr3_nt: TGTGCTAGCAGCCGTTCCGGACTTTCGGGTCGAGAGACCCAGTACTTC; cdr3_aa: CASSRSGLSGRETQYF; clone_size: .; j_call: TRBJ2-5; d_call: .; v_call: TRBV7-7
cdr3_nt: TGTGCCAGCTCACCACGCGTTTCTAGCGGGAGTAGAACCGGGGAGCTGTTTTTT; cdr3_aa: CASSPRVSSGSRTGELFF; clone_size: .; j_call: TRBJ2-2; d_call: TRBD2; v_call: TRBV18
cdr3_nt: TGTGCCAGCAGCGTCCTACTAGCGGGAGGGTACAATGAGCAGTTCTTC; cdr3_aa: CASSVLLAGGYNEQFF; clone_size: once; j_call: TRBJ2-1; d_call: TRBD2; v_call: TRBV11-1
cdr3_nt: TGTGCCAGCAGCCAAGGTTCTAGCGGGGGGAACCAAGAGACCCAGTACTTC; cdr3_aa: CASSQGSSGGNQETQYF; clone_size: .; j_call: TRBJ2-5; d_call: TRBD2; v_call: TRBV4-2
cdr3_nt: TGTGCCAGCAGTCGCTATTTTGTCGAGCAGTACTTC; cdr3_aa: CASSRYFVEQYF; clone_size: .; j_call: TRBJ2-7; d_call: .; v_call: TRBV14
cdr3_nt: TGCAGCGTTGAAAGGGGACAGGAAGCTTTCTTT; cdr3_aa: CSVERGQEAFF; clone_size: .; j_call: TRBJ1-1; d_call: TRBD1; v_call: TRBV29-1
cdr3_nt: TGTGCCAGTAGTATTCGGGCGGAGGAGGATGAGCAGTTCTTC; cdr3_aa: CASSIRAEEDEQFF; clone_size: .; j_call: TRBJ2-1; d_call: .; v_call: TRBV19
cdr3_nt: TGTGCCAGCAGCTTAGCAGGCGGGAGTTCCTACGAGCAGTACTTC; cdr3_aa: CASSLAGGSSYEQYF; clone_size: .; j_call: TRBJ2-7; d_call: TRBD2; v_call: TRBV11-3
cdr3_nt: TGTGCCAGCAGCCCCTACGACAGGGGACCTGAAGCTTTCTTT; cdr3_aa: CASSPYDRGPEAFF; clone_size: .; j_call: TRBJ1-1; d_call: TRBD1; v_call: TRBV7-2
cdr3_nt: TGTGCCAGCAGCCCCACGGGGGGTGATACGCAGTATTTT; cdr3_aa: CASSPTGGDTQYF; clone_size: .; j_call: TRBJ2-3; d_call: TRBD2; v_call: TRBV5-4
cdr3_nt: TGCGCCAGCAGTGAGTTAGGTGGTGGGCTCTCAGATACGCAGTATTTT; cdr3_aa: CASSELGGGLSDTQYF; clone_size: .; j_call: TRBJ2-3; d_call: .; v_call: TRBV10-1
cdr3_nt: TGTGCCAGCAGCGTGGGTGGGGAGGCTGGGGCCAACGTCCTGACTTTC; cdr3_aa: CASSVGGEAGANVLTF; clone_size: few; j_call: TRBJ2-6; d_call: .; v_call: TRBV5-4
cdr3_nt: TGTGCCAGCTCCCAATCACCAGGGACTAGCGGCCACGAGCAGTACTTC; cdr3_aa: CASSQSPGTSGHEQYF; clone_size: .; j_call: TRBJ2-7; d_call: TRBD2; v_call: TRBV18
cdr3_nt: TGTGCCAGCAGCCCCCCGGGACTAGCGACCAATGAGCAGTTCTTC; cdr3_aa: CASSPPGLATNEQFF; clone_size: .; j_call: TRBJ2-1; d_call: TRBD2; v_call: TRBV11-2
cdr3_nt: TGTGCCATCAGTGTACTCGAGGACAGGGGAGACGGGGAGCTGTTTTTT; cdr3_aa: CAISVLEDRGDGELFF; clone_size: once; j_call: TRBJ2-2; d_call: TRBD1; v_call: TRBV10-3
cdr3_nt: TGTGCCAGCAGCTCAGGGCCGAATTCATATGAGCAGTTCTTC; cdr3_aa: CASSSGPNSYEQFF; clone_size: .; j_call: TRBJ2-1; d_call: .; v_call: TRBV11-3
cdr3_nt: TGCGCCAGCAGCTCACGGACTAGCGGGAGGGCTGCCAATGAGCAGTTCTTC; cdr3_aa: CASSSRTSGRAANEQFF; clone_size: .; j_call: TRBJ2-1; d_call: TRBD2; v_call: TRBV5-1
cdr3_nt: TGTGCCAGCAGAATCCGGGACAGGGGTACGAGGGAGCAGTACTTC; cdr3_aa: CASRIRDRGTREQYF; clone_size: .; j_call: TRBJ2-7; d_call: TRBD1; v_call: TRBV6-5
cdr3_nt: TGTGCCAGCGGGGCACGAAACTATGGCTACACCTTC; cdr3_aa: CASGARNYGYTF; clone_size: once; j_call: TRBJ1-2; d_call: .; v_call: TRBV28
cdr3_nt: TGTGCCAGCAGCCTTTTAGCGGGAGCGAACATTCAGTACTTC; cdr3_aa: CASSLLAGANIQYF; clone_size: .; j_call: TRBJ2-4; d_call: TRBD2; v_call: TRBV3-1/TRBV3-2
cdr3_nt: TGTGCCATCAGCCGGGACAGGGCTCCCGGGGAGCTGTTTTTT; cdr3_aa: CAISRDRAPGELFF; clone_size: .; j_call: TRBJ2-2; d_call: TRBD1; v_call: TRBV10-3
cdr3_nt: TGTGCCAGCAGTAGAGGAAGGGGACAGGGTGGGAATGGCTACACCTTC; cdr3_aa: CASSRGRGQGGNGYTF; clone_size: .; j_call: TRBJ1-2; d_call: TRBD1; v_call: TRBV6-6
cdr3_nt: TGTGCCAGCAGTGAAGGGCAATTGGACTATGGCTACACCTTC; cdr3_aa: CASSEGQLDYGYTF; clone_size: .; j_call: TRBJ1-2; d_call: .; v_call: TRBV6-1
cdr3_nt: TGTGCCAGTCGTCAACAGGGGGCTCCCGCTGAAGCTTTCTTT; cdr3_aa: CASRQQGAPAEAFF; clone_size: .; j_call: TRBJ1-1; d_call: TRBD1; v_call: TRBV19
cdr3_nt: TGTGCCAGCAGCGTAGGAACTAGCGGGAGTTCCGTGCCAGATACGCAGTATTTT; cdr3_aa: CASSVGTSGSSVPDTQYF; clone_size: .; j_call: TRBJ2-3; d_call: TRBD2; v_call: TRBV9
cdr3_nt: TGTGCCAGCAGTTTATTCGGACAGGGGGCGAAAGGAAACACCATATATTTT; cdr3_aa: CASSLFGQGAKGNTIYF; clone_size: once; j_call: TRBJ1-3; d_call: TRBD1; v_call: TRBV28
cdr3_nt: TGTGCCAGCAGCTTGGCTCTAGCGGGAGGGGAGGAGCAGTTCTTC; cdr3_aa: CASSLALAGGEEQFF; clone_size: .; j_call: TRBJ2-1; d_call: TRBD2; v_call: TRBV5-6
cdr3_nt: TGTGCCAGCAGTCCACAGGGGGCCACTGGGACTGAAGCTTTCTTT; cdr3_aa: CASSPQGATGTEAFF; clone_size: .; j_call: TRBJ1-1; d_call: TRBD1; v_call: TRBV6-5
cdr3_nt: TGCGCCAGCAGCCAAGTCCCATCCCTAGGGGGAGTCGAGCAGTACTTC; cdr3_aa: CASSQVPSLGGVEQYF; clone_size: few; j_call: TRBJ2-7; d_call: .; v_call: TRBV4-3
cdr3_nt: TGTGCCAGCAGCCCACAGAACACCGGGGAGCTGTTTTTT; cdr3_aa: CASSPQNTGELFF; clone_size: .; j_call: TRBJ2-2; d_call: .; v_call: TRBV28
cdr3_nt: TGTGCCAGCGACAGGGGGCAGGACACTGAAGCTTTCTTT; cdr3_aa: CASDRGQDTEAFF; clone_size: .; j_call: TRBJ1-1; d_call: TRBD1; v_call: TRBV2
cdr3_nt: TGTGCCAGCAGTTACTCGAGCTCTGGGGCCAACGTCCTGACTTTC; cdr3_aa: CASSYSSSGANVLTF; clone_size: many; j_call: TRBJ2-6; d_call: .; v_call: TRBV6-2/TRBV6-3